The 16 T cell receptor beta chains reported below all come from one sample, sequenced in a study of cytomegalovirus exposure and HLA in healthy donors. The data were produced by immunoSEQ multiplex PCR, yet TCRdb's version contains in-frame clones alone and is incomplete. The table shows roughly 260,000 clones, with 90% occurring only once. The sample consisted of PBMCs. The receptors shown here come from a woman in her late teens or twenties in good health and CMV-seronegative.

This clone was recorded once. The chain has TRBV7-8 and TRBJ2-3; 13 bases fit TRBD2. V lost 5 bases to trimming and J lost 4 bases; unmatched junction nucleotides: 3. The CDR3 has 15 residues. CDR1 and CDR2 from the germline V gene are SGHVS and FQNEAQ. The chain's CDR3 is CASSQGTSGADTQYF. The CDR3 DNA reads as TGTGCCAGCAGCCAAGGGACTAGCGGGGCAGATACGCAGTATTTT. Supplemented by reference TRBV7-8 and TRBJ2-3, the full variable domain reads GAGVSQSPRYKVAKRGQDVALRCDPISGHVSLFWYQQALGQGPEFLTYFQNEAQLDKSGLPSDRFFAERPEGSVSTLKIQRTQQEDSAVYLCASSQGTSGADTQYFGPGTRLTVL.

The CDR3: CASSYRLAGTYNEQFF. DNA for the CDR3: TGTGCCAGCAGCTATAGACTAGCGGGAACCTACAATGAGCAGTTCTTC. The V call is TRBV11-2, the J call TRBJ2-1; 11 bases fit TRBD2. Per germline, CDR1 SGHAT and CDR2 FQNNGV. The CDR3 contains 16 residues. Trimming took 4 bases from V and 2 from J; bases not matched to a gene: 4.

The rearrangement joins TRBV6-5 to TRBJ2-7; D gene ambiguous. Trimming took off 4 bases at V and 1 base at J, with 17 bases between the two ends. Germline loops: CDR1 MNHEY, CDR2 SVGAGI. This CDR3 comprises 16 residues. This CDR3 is CASSSLGYERSYEQYF. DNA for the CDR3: TGTGCCAGCAGTTCCCTCGGGTATGAAAGGTCCTACGAGCAGTACTTC.

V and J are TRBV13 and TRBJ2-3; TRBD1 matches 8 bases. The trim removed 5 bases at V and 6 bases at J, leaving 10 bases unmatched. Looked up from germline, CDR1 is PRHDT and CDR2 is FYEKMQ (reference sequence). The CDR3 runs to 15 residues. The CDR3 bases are TGTGCCAGCAGCCGTCCCGGGACAGGTTCGGATACGCAGTATTTT. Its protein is CASSRPGTGSDTQYF.

The CDR3 region is CASSEIRGTREAFF. DNA for the CDR3: TGTGCCAGCAGTGAAATTAGAGGGACACGGGAAGCTTTCTTT. This rearrangement joins TRBV6-1 to TRBJ1-1, with a weak D call TRBD1 (6 bases). Trimming shortened V by 2 bases and J by 8 bases, and 15 bases separated the two germline ends. The germline V gene encodes CDR1 MNHNS and CDR2 SASEGT. The CDR3 length is 14 residues.

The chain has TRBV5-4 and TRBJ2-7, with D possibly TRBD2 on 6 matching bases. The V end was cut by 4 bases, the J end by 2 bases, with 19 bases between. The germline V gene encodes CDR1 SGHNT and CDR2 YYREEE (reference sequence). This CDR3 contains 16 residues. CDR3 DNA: TGTGCCAGCAGCCCCGGGTCCGGGGCGGGAACCTACGAGCAGTACTTC. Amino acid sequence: CASSPGSGAGTYEQYF.

CDR3 protein: CASSPPSSPDTQYF. The CDR3 coding sequence is TGTGCCAGCTCACCCCCGAGTTCGCCAGATACGCAGTATTTT. The chain employs TRBV18 and TRBJ2-3; D is undetermined. The CDR3 spans 14 residues. Germline V gene data show CDR1 as KGHSH and CDR2 as LQKENI. The V gene lost 3 bases and the J gene lost 4 bases, with 11 bases spanning the gap.

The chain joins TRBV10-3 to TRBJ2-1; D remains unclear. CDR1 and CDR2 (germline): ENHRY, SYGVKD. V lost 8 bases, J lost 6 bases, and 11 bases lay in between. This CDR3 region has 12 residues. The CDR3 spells CAIGRVTNEQFF. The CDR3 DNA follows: TGTGCCATCGGGCGAGTTACCAATGAGCAGTTCTTC.

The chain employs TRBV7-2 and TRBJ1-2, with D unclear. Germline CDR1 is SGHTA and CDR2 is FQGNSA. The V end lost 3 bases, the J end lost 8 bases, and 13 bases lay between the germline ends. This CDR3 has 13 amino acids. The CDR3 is CASSLVGGLGYTF. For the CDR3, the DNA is TGTGCCAGCAGCTTGGTGGGAGGTCTAGGCTACACCTTC.

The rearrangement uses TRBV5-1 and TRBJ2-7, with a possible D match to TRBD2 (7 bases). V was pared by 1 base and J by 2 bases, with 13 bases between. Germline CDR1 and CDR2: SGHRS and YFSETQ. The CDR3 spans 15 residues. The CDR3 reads CASSLSGGGAYEQYV. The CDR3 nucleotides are TGCGCCAGCAGCTTGTCGGGCGGGGGCGCCTACGAGCAGTACGTC.

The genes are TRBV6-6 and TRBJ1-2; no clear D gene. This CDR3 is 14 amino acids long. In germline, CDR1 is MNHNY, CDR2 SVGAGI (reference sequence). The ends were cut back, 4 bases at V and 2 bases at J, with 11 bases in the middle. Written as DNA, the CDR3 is TGTGCCAGCAGTTCAGCAGGTCCGAACTATGGCTACACCTTC. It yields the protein CASSSAGPNYGYTF.

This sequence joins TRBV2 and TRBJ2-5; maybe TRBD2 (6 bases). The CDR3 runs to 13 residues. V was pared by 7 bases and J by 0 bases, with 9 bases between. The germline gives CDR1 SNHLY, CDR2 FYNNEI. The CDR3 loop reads CASTRGNQETQYF. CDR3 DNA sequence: TGTGCCAGCACCCGGGGGAACCAAGAGACCCAGTACTTC.

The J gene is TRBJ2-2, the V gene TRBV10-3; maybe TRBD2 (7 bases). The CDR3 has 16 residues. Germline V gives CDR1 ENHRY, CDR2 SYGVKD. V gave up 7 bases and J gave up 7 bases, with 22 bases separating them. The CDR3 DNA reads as TGTGCCATCACCCCCACTTTGAGGGGGGGCAACGGGGAGCTGTTTTTT. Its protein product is CAITPTLRGGNGELFF.

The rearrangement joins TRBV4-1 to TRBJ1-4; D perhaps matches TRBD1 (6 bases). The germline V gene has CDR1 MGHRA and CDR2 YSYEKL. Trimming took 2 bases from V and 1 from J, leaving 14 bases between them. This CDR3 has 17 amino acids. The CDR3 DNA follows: TGCGCCAGCAGCCAAAGGGGGGGCGTGTTAACTAATGAAAAACTGTTTTTT. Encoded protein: CASSQRGGVLTNEKLFF.

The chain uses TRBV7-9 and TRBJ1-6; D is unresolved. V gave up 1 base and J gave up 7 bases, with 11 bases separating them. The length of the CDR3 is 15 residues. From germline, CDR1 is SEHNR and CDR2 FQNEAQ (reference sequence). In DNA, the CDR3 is TGTGCCAGCAGCTTAGAATTGGGCACCAATTCACCCCTCCACTTT. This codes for CASSLELGTNSPLHF.

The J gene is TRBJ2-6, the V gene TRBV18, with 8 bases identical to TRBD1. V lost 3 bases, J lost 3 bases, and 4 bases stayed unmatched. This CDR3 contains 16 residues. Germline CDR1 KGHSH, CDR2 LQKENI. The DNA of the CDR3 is TGTGCCAGCTCACCGTCAGGGGGCGGTGGGGCCAACGTCCTGACTTTC. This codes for CASSPSGGGGANVLTF.